The clone carrying this T cell receptor beta chain was counted at least ten times. This sample is drawn from a study of T cells in Graves' hyperthyroidism and ophthalmopathy. TCR beta CDR3 regions were amplified from RNA. HTBI primers drove first-round RT-PCR of the TCR CDR3. Using its own MiXCR run on the multiplex PCR reads, TCRdb lists one record per CDR3 protein. The sample records about 250,000 distinct CDR3 sequences, roughly 22% being singletons. The V gene lost 0 bases and the J gene lost 0 bases, with 14 bases spanning the gap. This CDR3 has 17 residues. CDR1 is MNHEY and CDR2 is SVGAGI in the germline V gene.

Sample: blood. This sequence joins TRBV6-5 and TRBJ1-1; D unresolved. This clonotype was sampled from a woman aged 40 to 50 with Graves' ophthalmopathy. CDR3 sequence (DNA): TGTGCCAGCAGTTACTCGAATACGGATCAGATGAACACTGAAGCTTTCTTT. This encodes CASSYSNTDQMNTEAFF.